One sample yielded the 31 T cell receptor beta chains listed below, sequenced in a study of T cell repertoires and HLA-DP antigens. Their recognized antigens are unknown. Using immunoSEQ multiplex PCR, the repertoire was profiled, and TCRdb retains in-frame clones only, with some absent. The data show around 100,000 clones, 80% to 95% seen once. Sample: CD4+ T cells from PBMCs. The receptors derive from a woman younger than 30 in good health and CMV-seronegative.

This clone was observed a few times. The chain has TRBV7-9 and TRBJ1-6; the match to TRBD1 covers 9 bases. This CDR3 has 15 residues. V was clipped by 5 bases and J by 7 bases; unmatched bases: 6. Germline lookup yields CDR1 SEHNR and CDR2 FQNEAQ (reference sequence). The CDR3 bases are TGTGCCAGCAGCGCGACAGGGGGTAAGAATTCACCCCTCCACTTT. It specifies CASSATGGKNSPLHF.

The chain links TRBV19 to TRBJ2-2; 7 nucleotides line up with TRBD1. The CDR3 has 13 residues. CDR1 is LNHDA, CDR2 SQIVND, per germline (reference sequence). Losses at the gene ends were 4 bases for V and 5 bases for J; bases not matched to a gene: 1. CDR3: CASSRQGTGELFF. CDR3 bases: TGTGCCAGTAGTAGACAGGGAACCGGGGAGCTGTTTTTT.

The chain combines TRBV11-2 with TRBJ2-6; D is unclear. There are 14 residues in the CDR3. The ends were cut back, 6 bases at V and 7 bases at J, with 13 bases in the middle. In germline, CDR1 is SGHAT, CDR2 FQNNGV. The CDR3 is CASSFSDGANVLTF. CDR3 bases: TGTGCCAGCAGTTTCAGCGACGGAGCCAACGTCCTGACTTTC. Filled out from reference TRBV11-2 and TRBJ2-6, the complete variable domain reads EAGVAQSPRYKIIEKRQSVAFWCNPISGHATLYWYQQILGQGPKLLIQFQNNGVVDDSQLPKDRFSAERLKGVDSTLKIQPAKLEDSAVYLCASSFSDGANVLTFGAGSRLTVL.

This sequence joins TRBV28 and TRBJ1-5, with D unresolved. This CDR3 contains 13 residues. The germline V and J ends were trimmed by 5 bases and 7 bases, with 12 bases remaining between them. The germline gives CDR1 MDHEN, CDR2 SYDVKM. The DNA of the CDR3 is TGTGCCAGCAGTCTTCTCGGGGTCCAGCCCCAGCATTTT. Translating it yields CASSLLGVQPQHF.

The rearrangement joins TRBV28 to TRBJ2-1; D remains ambiguous. The CDR3 totals 13 residues. Deletions cut 2 bases from V and 5 bases from J, with 7 bases between. CDR1 is MDHEN, CDR2 SYDVKM, per germline. Here the CDR3 DNA reads TGTGCCAGCAGTTTAAGAGGCAACAATGAGCAGTTCTTC. Its translation is CASSLRGNNEQFF.

The chain carries TRBV28 and TRBJ1-1; D gene uncertain. Germline CDR1 reads MDHEN; CDR2 reads SYDVKM. V shed 6 bases and J shed 1 base, with 9 bases lying between them. The CDR3 has 13 residues. This CDR3 is CASRGTQNTEAFF. DNA for the CDR3: TGTGCCAGCAGGGGAACACAGAACACTGAAGCTTTCTTT.

The CDR3 here is CASSLLGYGYTF. In DNA form, the CDR3 reads TGTGCCAGCAGCCTCTTGGGATATGGCTACACCTTC. V usage is TRBV7-2 and J usage is TRBJ1-2; no definite D call. Germline V gene data show CDR1 as SGHTA and CDR2 as FQGNSA. V lost 5 bases to trimming and J lost 5 bases, with 9 bases between them. The CDR3 is made up of 12 amino acids. The full variable domain, rest sourced from reference TRBV7-2 and TRBJ1-2, is GAGVSQSPSNKVTEKGKDVELRCDPISGHTALYWYRQSLGQGLEFLIYFQGNSAPDKSGLPSDRFSAERTGGSVSTLTIQRTQQEDSAVYLCASSLLGYGYTFGSGTRLTVV.

The genes are TRBV9 and TRBJ1-5, with 7 nucleotides matching TRBD1. The germline CDR1 and CDR2 sequences are SGDLS and YYNGEE. The CDR3 is 14 residues long. The trim removed 4 bases at V and 2 bases at J, leaving 3 bases unmatched. In nucleotides, the CDR3 is TGTGCCAGCAGCCCCAGGGGGGGCAATCAGCCCCAGCATTTT. Translation gives CASSPRGGNQPQHF.

The chain employs TRBV19 and TRBJ1-5, with D hard to call. The V gene's germline CDR1 is LNHDA and CDR2 SQIVND (reference sequence). Trimming left V 5 bases short and J 5 bases short, with 13 bases between. The CDR3 length is 14 residues. CDR3: CASSLQAPDQPQHF. CDR3 sequence (DNA): TGTGCCAGTAGTCTCCAGGCGCCGGATCAGCCCCAGCATTTT.

The V call is TRBV10-3, the J call TRBJ2-2; possible D gene TRBD2, 5 bases. The CDR3 is 16 residues long. Germline V gene lookup returns CDR1 ENHRY and CDR2 SYGVKD. V shed 2 bases and J shed 1 base, with 11 bases lying between them. In DNA form, the CDR3 reads TGTGCCATCAGTGAGCGCCTAGCTAAGAACACCGGGGAGCTGTTTTTT. Its protein product is CAISERLAKNTGELFF.

V is TRBV4-1 and J is TRBJ2-3; D perhaps matches TRBD1 (8 bases). Germline V lookup: CDR1 MGHRA, CDR2 YSYEKL. The CDR3 covers 16 residues. The germline V and J ends were trimmed by 3 bases and 1 base, with 14 bases remaining between them. CDR3 in amino acids: CASSHRTGGGTDTQYF. CDR3 DNA sequence: TGCGCCAGCAGCCACCGAACAGGGGGGGGCACAGATACGCAGTATTTT.

V gene TRBV4-1 combines with J gene TRBJ1-2, with 8 nucleotides matching TRBD1. Trimming took 2 bases from V and 3 from J; bases not matched to a gene: 14. Germline CDR1 is MGHRA and CDR2 is YSYEKL. The CDR3 totals 18 residues. The CDR3 region is CASSQRILDRGYHYGYTF. CDR3 nucleotides: TGCGCCAGCAGCCAAAGAATTCTTGACAGGGGATATCACTATGGCTACACCTTC.

The chain has TRBV10-2 and TRBJ1-1, with D possibly TRBD1 on 5 matching bases. V was shortened by 0 bases and J by 1 base, with 6 bases between the two germline ends. Germline CDR1 WSHSY, CDR2 SAAADI. The length of the CDR3 is 14 residues. The CDR3 region has the DNA TGCGCCAGCAGTGAGTCCAGGGCGAACACTGAAGCTTTCTTT. Its translation: CASSESRANTEAFF.

The chain employs TRBV28 and TRBJ2-1, with 7 nucleotides matching TRBD1. CDR3 length: 15 amino acids. CDR1 and CDR2 from the germline V gene are MDHEN and SYDVKM. J was trimmed by 4 bases and V by 5 bases; bases with no gene match: 8. In DNA form, the CDR3 reads TGTGCCAGCAGTCAGACAGGGCCGGGATACAATGAGCAGTTCTTC. Translated: CASSQTGPGYNEQFF.

This chain joins TRBV5-1 and TRBJ2-2; D perhaps matches TRBD1 (5 bases). V lost 4 bases to trimming and J lost 5 bases, with 15 bases between them. Germline CDR1 SGHRS, CDR2 YFSETQ. The CDR3 runs to 15 residues. The CDR3 DNA reads as TGCGCCAGCAGCCCCAAGCCAGGGTGGACCGGGGAGCTGTTTTTT. Encoded protein: CASSPKPGWTGELFF.

This chain uses TRBV2 with TRBJ1-5; a weak D match, TRBD1 (6 bases). Germline V gene sequence: CDR1 SNHLY, CDR2 FYNNEI. With 9 bases removed from V and 3 bases from J, the gap between germline ends came to 15 bases. This CDR3 contains 14 residues. The CDR3 coding sequence is TGTGCCAGTGTACAGGGTCGGAACAATCAGCCCCAGCATTTT. Encoded protein: CASVQGRNNQPQHF. The complete variable domain, with remaining parts taken from reference TRBV2 and TRBJ1-5, reads EPEVTQTPSHQVTQMGQEVILRCVPISNHLYFYWYRQILGQKVEFLVSFYNNEISEKSEIFDDQFSVERPDGSNFTLKIRSTKLEDSAMYFCASVQGRNNQPQHFGDGTRLSIL.

J is TRBJ2-7 and V is TRBV28; weak D call: TRBD1 (6 bases). Germline values: CDR1 MDHEN, CDR2 SYDVKM. Trimming stripped 6 bases from V and 2 bases from J, with 11 bases between. This CDR3 contains 13 residues. CDR3 loop: CASSQGSPYEQYV. The CDR3 DNA is TGTGCCAGCAGCCAGGGGTCGCCCTACGAGCAGTACGTC.

The chain recombines TRBV6-5 with TRBJ1-3, with D possibly being TRBD1 (5 bases). CDR1 MNHEY and CDR2 SVGAGI come from the germline V gene. V was trimmed by 2 bases and J by 2 bases, leaving 7 bases between them. There are 14 residues in the CDR3. This CDR3 is CASSYGGAGNTIYF. CDR3 sequence (DNA): TGTGCCAGCAGTTACGGGGGGGCTGGAAACACCATATATTTT.

J is TRBJ1-5 and V is TRBV28, with a weak D call TRBD1 (5 bases). V was shortened by 6 bases and J by 0 bases, with 12 bases between the two germline ends. The CDR3 consists of 15 residues. Germline CDR1 is MDHEN and CDR2 is SYDVKM. CDR3 coding DNA: TGTGCCAGCAGCCCAGACAGAAATAGCAATCAGCCCCAGCATTTT. Its translation is CASSPDRNSNQPQHF.

This chain connects TRBV2 to TRBJ1-6; D unresolved. The V gene lost 6 bases and the J gene lost 7 bases, with 16 bases spanning the gap. The CDR3 has 15 residues. CDR1 and CDR2 from the germline V gene are SNHLY and FYNNEI. The CDR3 loop is CASSEERAPNSPLHF. The DNA of the CDR3 is TGTGCCAGCAGCGAGGAGCGTGCCCCGAATTCACCCCTCCACTTT.

This clone came up once. The chain is built from TRBV15 and TRBJ2-2, with D perhaps TRBD1 or TRBD2 (5 bases each). This CDR3 contains 16 residues. The germline gives CDR1 LNHNV, CDR2 YYDKDF (reference sequence). The V and J ends lost 1 base and 0 bases respectively, with 9 bases between them. CDR3 in amino acids: CATSRGDGTNTGELFF. DNA of the CDR3: TGTGCCACCAGCAGAGGGGACGGGACGAACACCGGGGAGCTGTTTTTT. The complete variable domain, with remaining parts taken from reference TRBV15 and TRBJ2-2, reads DAMVIQNPRYQVTQFGKPVTLSCSQTLNHNVMYWYQQKSSQAPKLLFHYYDKDFNNEADTPDNFQSRRPNTSFCFLDIRSPGLGDTAMYLCATSRGDGTNTGELFFGEGSRLTVL.

The gene calls are TRBV28 and TRBJ2-1; 11 positions agree with TRBD2. The CDR3 contains 16 residues. The germline gives CDR1 MDHEN, CDR2 SYDVKM. V gave up 3 bases and J gave up 2 bases; unmatched junction bases: 3. CDR3 in amino acids: CASSLQLAGAYNEQFF. The CDR3, as DNA: TGTGCCAGCAGTTTGCAACTAGCGGGGGCCTACAATGAGCAGTTCTTC.

This clone was detected once. The J gene is TRBJ2-7, the V gene TRBV28; 8 bases align to TRBD1. V dropped 3 bases and J dropped 7; count of bases not matched to a gene: 5. This CDR3 is built from 13 residues. Per germline, CDR1 MDHEN and CDR2 SYDVKM. The CDR3 sequence: CASSLARQGEQYF. CDR3 sequence (DNA): TGTGCCAGCAGTTTGGCTAGACAGGGGGAGCAGTACTTC.

J is TRBJ2-7 and V is TRBV15; D is unresolved. The CDR3 is 15 residues long. In germline, CDR1 is LNHNV, CDR2 YYDKDF (reference sequence). Trimming removed 2 bases from V and 5 bases from J, with 16 bases in between. The CDR3 loop is CATSRTAGPMNEQYF. CDR3 sequence (DNA): TGTGCCACCAGCAGAACTGCAGGACCTATGAACGAGCAGTACTTC.

The chain uses TRBV4-2 and TRBJ1-2; D remains unclear. Between the trimmed V and J ends, which lost 0 bases and 1 base, there was a span of 6 bases. The CDR3 has 14 amino acids. CDR1 and CDR2 from the germline V gene are LGHNA and YNFKEQ. The CDR3 is CASSQEPDNYGYTF. Written as DNA, the CDR3 is TGTGCCAGCAGCCAAGAACCGGATAACTATGGCTACACCTTC.

This chain joins TRBV7-2 and TRBJ2-5, with TRBD2 matching over 10 bases. The CDR3 totals 17 residues. With V trimmed by 2 bases and J by 2 bases, 8 bases remained unmatched. Germline V gene lookup returns CDR1 SGHTA and CDR2 FQGNSA. CDR3 sequence reads: CASSLRARTSGQETQYF. For the CDR3, the DNA is TGTGCCAGCAGCTTAAGGGCCCGGACTAGCGGACAAGAGACCCAGTACTTC.

This clone was recorded only once. The chain's CDR3 is CASSVYSLGSANTGELFF. Written as DNA, the CDR3 is TGTGCCAGCAGCGTATATTCCTTGGGCAGTGCGAACACCGGGGAGCTGTTTTTT. The genes are TRBV9 and TRBJ2-2; D uncertain. CDR1 SGDLS and CDR2 YYNGEE come from the germline V gene. V was pared by 1 base and J by 0 bases, with 16 bases between. The CDR3 loop spans 18 amino acids. The full variable domain, completed using reference TRBV9 and TRBJ2-2, is DSGVTQTPKHLITATGQRVTLRCSPRSGDLSVYWYQQSLDQGLQFLIQYYNGEERAKGNILERFSAQQFPDLHSELNLSSLELGDSALYFCASSVYSLGSANTGELFFGEGSRLTVL.

The J gene is TRBJ1-5, the V gene TRBV6-6; possible D gene TRBD1, 5 bases. Between the trimmed V and J ends, which lost 8 bases and 3 bases, there was a span of 20 bases. This CDR3 comprises 16 residues. Germline V gene data show CDR1 as MNHNY and CDR2 as SVGAGI (reference sequence). The CDR3 spells CASRSPHQGNNQPQHF. CDR3 DNA sequence: TGTGCCAGCCGGTCACCGCACCAGGGTAACAATCAGCCCCAGCATTTT.

The V call is TRBV2, the J call TRBJ2-1; weak D call: TRBD1 (5 bases). The ends were cut back, 7 bases at V and 9 bases at J, with 16 bases in the middle. The CDR3 contains 13 residues. Germline loops: CDR1 SNHLY, CDR2 FYNNEI. CDR3 sequence reads: CASIRGPPGEQFF. DNA for the CDR3: TGTGCCAGCATAAGGGGCCCCCCGGGTGAGCAGTTCTTC.

V is TRBV5-1 and J is TRBJ1-3; possible D gene TRBD1, 6 bases. V lost 4 bases and J 1 base, leaving 9 bases between the germline ends. The CDR3 extends over 14 amino acids. Germline CDR1 reads SGHRS; CDR2 reads YFSETQ. DNA of the CDR3: TGCGCCAGCAGCGAACAGGGATCTGGAAACACCATATATTTT. It translates to CASSEQGSGNTIYF. Full variable domain (missing parts from reference TRBV5-1 and TRBJ1-3): KAGVTQTPRYLIKTRGQQVTLSCSPISGHRSVSWYQQTPGQGLQFLFEYFSETQRNKGNFPGRFSGRQFSNSRSEMNVSTLELGDSALYLCASSEQGSGNTIYFGEGSWLTVV.

The chain joins TRBV28 to TRBJ1-4, with D unresolved. CDR1 is MDHEN and CDR2 is SYDVKM in the germline V gene. The CDR3 extends over 14 amino acids. V lost 2 bases, J lost 5 bases, and 9 bases lay in between. This CDR3 reads CASSLAVLNEKLFF. The CDR3 coding sequence is TGTGCCAGCAGTTTAGCAGTTTTAAATGAAAAACTGTTTTTT.